Listed below are T cell receptor beta chains from one sample, sequenced in a study of blood T cell repertoires in COVID-19. Sequencing was performed with immunoSEQ multiplex PCR; in TCRdb, only in-frame clones are kept and a portion is missing. The data show roughly 300,000 clones, around 87% seen once. Sample: peripheral blood. These receptors all stem from a woman aged 45-59 years who had recovered from COVID-19. The CDR3 runs from the conserved cysteine through the conserved F or W. Each record gives: clone size, V gene, J gene, D gene, CDR3 DNA, CDR3 protein. D genes are given only for firm matches. Clone sizes are given selectively: once, few, many, or a class where the clone is expanded.

>-|TRBV6-2/TRBV6-3|TRBJ2-4|-
TGTGCCAGCAGTCCCAGACCGGGGATTGGGAACTTC
CASSPRPGIGNF
>-|TRBV30|TRBJ2-1|-
TGTGCCTGGACAGCAGGGGCGGCCTACAATGAGCAGTTCTTC
CAWTAGAAYNEQFF
>-|TRBV4-3|TRBJ1-5|TRBD1
TGCGCCAGGGTCACCCATGGACAGGTTAATCAGCCCCAGCATTTT
CARVTHGQVNQPQHF
>-|TRBV7-9|TRBJ2-5|-
TGTGCCAGCAGCCCCAGGAGGCAGCTGAAAGAGACCCAGTACTTC
CASSPRRQLKETQYF
>-|TRBV14|TRBJ1-2|-
TGTGCCAGCAGCCCCAGGCAGGGTGATGGCTACACCTTC
CASSPRQGDGYTF
>-|TRBV28|TRBJ1-2|-
TGTGCCAGCAGTTTCTGGGCCTTAGCTAACTATGGCTACACCTTC
CASSFWALANYGYTF
>-|TRBV9|TRBJ2-3|TRBD2
TGTGCCAGCAGCGGAGGACTAGCGGGAGGTGATACGCAGTATTTT
CASSGGLAGGDTQYF
>-|TRBV2|TRBJ2-7|-
TGTGCCAGCGGGGGGGGGCTACCCCCCTACGAGCAGTACTTC
CASGGGLPPYEQYF
>-|TRBV15|TRBJ2-2|-
TGTGCCACCAGCGTCATGGAGGGGTATACCGGGGAGCTGTTTTTT
CATSVMEGYTGELFF
>-|TRBV3-1/TRBV3-2|TRBJ1-1|TRBD1
TGTGCCAGCAGCCGTCACTTGGGGACAGAAGATATGAACACTGAAGCTTTCTTT
CASSRHLGTEDMNTEAFF
>few|TRBV7-6|TRBJ1-3|-
TGTGCCAGCAGCTCTGCTTGGAGCCACTCTGGAAACACCATATATTTT
CASSSAWSHSGNTIYF
>-|TRBV6-5|TRBJ1-2|TRBD1
TGTGCCAGCAGGGATACAGGGGCGAGCTACTATGGCTACACCTTC
CASRDTGASYYGYTF
>few|TRBV19|TRBJ1-1|-
TGTGCCACCAAAGCTCGTCGGGGGGTGTTGGACACTGAAGCTTTCTTT
CATKARRGVLDTEAFF
>-|TRBV19|TRBJ1-2|TRBD1
TGTGCCAGCGCTACCCCCGGGACAGGGCATGGCTACACCTTC
CASATPGTGHGYTF
>-|TRBV2|TRBJ1-2|-
TGTGCCAGCAGTCGCCAGTCCCAGTATAACTATGGCTACACCTTC
CASSRQSQYNYGYTF
>-|TRBV10-3|TRBJ2-2|-
TGTGCCATCAGTGAGTCGCTAGGGGGAGGGAACCGACACAACACCGGGGAGCTGTTTTTT
CAISESLGGGNRHNTGELFF
>-|TRBV7-9|TRBJ2-2|TRBD1
TGTGCCAGCAGCTTATCAGGGGGCGGGAACACCGGGGAGCTGTTTTTT
CASSLSGGGNTGELFF
>few|TRBV19|TRBJ1-5|TRBD1
TGTGCCAGTAGTATGGACAGGGGGTTGGGCCAGCCCCAGCATTTT
CASSMDRGLGQPQHF
>-|TRBV3-1/TRBV3-2|TRBJ1-3|-
TGTGCCAGCAGCCTAATCGGGGCTGGAAACACCATATATTTT
CASSLIGAGNTIYF
>-|TRBV27|TRBJ2-3|TRBD1
TGTGCCAGCAGCTGGGACAGGGTATCAGATACGCAGTATTTT
CASSWDRVSDTQYF
>-|TRBV7-2|TRBJ1-3|TRBD1
TGTGCCAGCAGTCTCGACAGGGGAGGAAACACCATATATTTT
CASSLDRGGNTIYF
>-|TRBV10-3|TRBJ1-3|TRBD1
TGTGCCATCGCTAACAGGGGCGTTATCTCTGGAAACACCATATATTTT
CAIANRGVISGNTIYF
>-|TRBV5-1|TRBJ2-7|TRBD2
TGCGCCAGCAGCTTGTGGGCTAGCGGGAGGGCCAATACTGGATACGAGCAGTACTTC
CASSLWASGRANTGYEQYF
>-|TRBV4-3|TRBJ2-1|-
TGCGCCAGCAGCCAAGTTCCGGGCGGACAGTCCTACAATGAGCAGTTCTTC
CASSQVPGGQSYNEQFF
>-|TRBV4-2|TRBJ1-1|-
TGTGCCAGCAGTTACAGGGTTAACACTGAAGCTTTCTTT
CASSYRVNTEAFF
>-|TRBV15|TRBJ2-5|-
TGTGCCACCAGCCTTGAACACAGGGAGACCCAGTACTTC
CATSLEHRETQYF
>once|TRBV20-1|TRBJ2-6|TRBD1
TGCAGTGCTAGTAGTGGGAATACCGGGACAGGGGGCGCTGGGGCCAACGTCCTGACTTTC
CSASSGNTGTGGAGANVLTF
>once|TRBV19|TRBJ2-7|-
TGTGCCAGTAGCCGCGGGGAGTGGTCCTACGAGCAGTACTTC
CASSRGEWSYEQYF
>-|TRBV4-3|TRBJ2-6|-
TGCGCCAGCAGCCAAGAGTACTCTGGGGCCAACGTCCTGACTTTC
CASSQEYSGANVLTF
>-|TRBV29-1|TRBJ2-2|TRBD2
TGCAGCGCCCGACCTTCGGGAGGAGGGGCCACCGGGGAGCTGTTTTTT
CSARPSGGGATGELFF
>-|TRBV3-1/TRBV3-2|TRBJ2-7|-
TGTGCCAGCAGCCAAGTTCGCGGGGAGCAGTACTTC
CASSQVRGEQYF
>-|TRBV6-5|TRBJ1-2|-
TGTGCCAGCAGCGTGGACAGCCTACTCTATGGCTACACCTTC
CASSVDSLLYGYTF